Listed below are T cell receptor beta chains from one sample, sequenced in a study of cytomegalovirus exposure and HLA in healthy donors. Method: immunoSEQ multiplex PCR; TCRdb's copy keeps in-frame clones and lacks some. There are some 140,000 clones in the sample; around four fifths occur only once, and approximately 1.5% lies in the top ten. The sequencing input was PBMCs. Receptor source: a woman in her thirties in good health and CMV-seronegative. Both conserved end residues are trimmed from each CDR3. Size is stated for part of the rows, as once, few or many counts, or as a class when the clone is expanded.

size,V,length,J,CDR3
-,TRBV6-5,11,TRBJ2-5,ASSYYPSGTQY
-,TRBV5-1,12,TRBJ1-3,ASSLAPPGNTIY
-,TRBV7-8,17,TRBJ1-6,ASSLAHGTGGRYNSPLH
once,TRBV5-4,14,TRBJ2-1,ASSSQTSTFYNEQF
-,TRBV27,15,TRBJ2-1,ASRGPRSGRAYNEQF
-,TRBV11-2,15,TRBJ2-3,ASSFRLTELLTDTQY
-,TRBV29-1,13,TRBJ2-4,SVGGGEIAKNIQY
-,TRBV5-6,14,TRBJ1-4,ASSWGTGTGGEKLF
-,TRBV28,14,TRBJ2-7,ASSSPQRGSSYEQY
-,TRBV18,12,TRBJ2-7,ASSPDRGWNEQY
-,TRBV5-8,11,TRBJ1-2,ASEAIRYYGYT
once,TRBV5-1,14,TRBJ2-1,ASSSVGGGAFNEQF
-,TRBV9,13,TRBJ1-5,ASSVSTGGNQPQH
-,TRBV2,10,TRBJ2-7,ASSSAGPEQY
-,TRBV2,13,TRBJ2-5,ASSEETGEGETQY
-,TRBV29-1,9,TRBJ2-5,SMGQGETQY
-,TRBV4-3,15,TRBJ2-2,ASSQDRSAEGTGELF
-,TRBV27,12,TRBJ1-4,ASTWGTGGEKLF
-,TRBV29-1,11,TRBJ2-1,SVKNGLVNEQF
-,TRBV6-5,13,TRBJ1-4,ASSPTGRHNEKLF
-,TRBV11-2,13,TRBJ1-1,ASSLDRIMSAEAF
-,TRBV7-2,10,TRBJ1-2,ASSFRDYGYT
-,TRBV5-4,13,TRBJ2-1,ASSLVDRGYNEQF
once,TRBV6-5,14,TRBJ1-1,ASSYRSTGEGTEAF
few,TRBV2,13,TRBJ2-2,ASSAIRGAPGELF
-,TRBV27,13,TRBJ1-5,ASSPRTDTNQPQH
once,TRBV11-2,11,TRBJ1-2,ASSQAGVWGYT
-,TRBV30,14,TRBJ1-5,AWSAEGQRFNQPQH
-,TRBV6-6,12,TRBJ2-3,ASTEAGGTDTQY
-,TRBV9,12,TRBJ2-1,ASSPSSTYNEQF
-,TRBV7-2,12,TRBJ2-7,ASSLRTGLNEQY
-,TRBV9,14,TRBJ2-6,ASSVEGASRANVLT
-,TRBV7-9,11,TRBJ1-6,ASSLGRQGPLH
-,TRBV4-1,15,TRBJ1-1,ASSQEPPPGRVTEAF
-,TRBV9,13,TRBJ2-1,ASSPSFEGYNEQF
-,TRBV19,14,TRBJ2-7,ASSPTAGTGAHEQY
-,TRBV5-1,11,TRBJ2-1,ASSLVSGREQF
-,TRBV28,11,TRBJ2-5,ASSFRNDETQY
-,TRBV5-1,12,TRBJ1-2,ASSLQGGIGGYT
-,TRBV4-1,15,TRBJ1-6,ASSQDPGGSYNSPLH
-,TRBV5-1,13,TRBJ1-3,ASSLDRAKGDTIY
-,TRBV30,13,TRBJ2-3,AWGAGRGGADTQY
-,TRBV2,12,TRBJ2-5,ASGVRDRKETQY
-,TRBV9,13,TRBJ1-2,ASSVEGVLNYGYT
-,TRBV6-1,13,TRBJ2-2,ASSLAGGTTGELF
-,TRBV2,14,TRBJ1-1,ASSGLAGFRNTEAF
-,TRBV2,13,TRBJ1-6,ASDYSTVNNSPLH
-,TRBV5-4,16,TRBJ2-1,ASSLMEGYPFSNNEQF
-,TRBV2,13,TRBJ2-2,ASSDARTGTGELF
once,TRBV28,12,TRBJ1-3,ASSPQNSGNTIY
-,TRBV4-2,14,TRBJ2-3,ASARGIAGGPDTQY
once,TRBV6-5,11,TRBJ1-1,ASSFTGDTEAF
-,TRBV5-1,11,TRBJ1-6,ASSLRGSTPLH
-,TRBV7-3,12,TRBJ2-1,ASSLGAGASEQF
-,TRBV19,14,TRBJ2-7,ASSLGTGGARHEQY
-,TRBV11-2,13,TRBJ1-1,ASSHDRVMNTEAF
once,TRBV2,13,TRBJ2-7,ASSEWTGGWDEQY